This T cell receptor (beta chain) was captured by sequencing in a study of blood T cell repertoires in COVID-19. In the study overall: PBMCs, B-cell-depleted T cells, or T cells were the source of the cDNA or gDNA that made up the material.

Each participant's cohort was designated according to participant-reported clinical history. Sequencing used immunoSEQ multiplex PCR; TCRdb keeps in-frame clones, though not all of them. The sample records about 130,000 clones, about 88% being singletons. Germline assignment: CDR1 MNHEY and CDR2 SVGAGI. CDR3 length equals 15 residues. V dropped 5 bases and J dropped 0 bases, with 10 bases sitting between them. The receptor was derived from a woman aged 50 to 65 who had recovered from COVID-19. This sequence joins TRBV6-5 and TRBJ1-4; no clear D gene. The sequencing input was PBMCs or T cells enriched from blood (not recorded which). The CDR3 loop reads CASSHDTATNEKLFF. DNA of the CDR3: TGTGCCAGCAGTCACGACACAGCAACTAATGAAAAACTGTTTTTT.